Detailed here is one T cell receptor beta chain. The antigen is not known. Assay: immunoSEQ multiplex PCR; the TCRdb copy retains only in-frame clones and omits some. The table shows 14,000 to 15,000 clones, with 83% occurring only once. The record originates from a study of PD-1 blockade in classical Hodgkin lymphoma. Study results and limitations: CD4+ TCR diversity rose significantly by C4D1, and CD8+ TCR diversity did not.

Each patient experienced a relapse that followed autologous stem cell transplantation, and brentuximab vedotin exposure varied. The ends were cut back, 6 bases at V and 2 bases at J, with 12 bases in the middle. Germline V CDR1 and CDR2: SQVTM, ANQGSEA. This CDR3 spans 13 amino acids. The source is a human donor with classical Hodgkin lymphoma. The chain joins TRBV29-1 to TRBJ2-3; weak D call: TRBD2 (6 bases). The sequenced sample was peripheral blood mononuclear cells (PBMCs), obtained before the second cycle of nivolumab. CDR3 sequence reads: CSVSGLYTDTQYF. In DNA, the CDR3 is TGCAGCGTCTCGGGACTGTACACAGATACGCAGTATTTT.